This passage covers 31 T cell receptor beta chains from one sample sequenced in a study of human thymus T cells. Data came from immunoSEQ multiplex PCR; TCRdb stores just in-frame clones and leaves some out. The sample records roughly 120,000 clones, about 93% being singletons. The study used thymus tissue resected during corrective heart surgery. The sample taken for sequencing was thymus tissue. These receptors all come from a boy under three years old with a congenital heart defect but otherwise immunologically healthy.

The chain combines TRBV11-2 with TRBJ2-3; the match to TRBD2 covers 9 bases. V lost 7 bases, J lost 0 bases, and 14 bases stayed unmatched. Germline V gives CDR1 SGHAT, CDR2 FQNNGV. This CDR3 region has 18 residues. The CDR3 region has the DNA TGTGCCAGCATCCTATGGGAGGTAGCGGGAGAAAGCACAGATACGCAGTATTTT. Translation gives CASILWEVAGESTDTQYF. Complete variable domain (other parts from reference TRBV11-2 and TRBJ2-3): EAGVAQSPRYKIIEKRQSVAFWCNPISGHATLYWYQQILGQGPKLLIQFQNNGVVDDSQLPKDRFSAERLKGVDSTLKIQPAKLEDSAVYLCASILWEVAGESTDTQYFGPGTRLTVL.

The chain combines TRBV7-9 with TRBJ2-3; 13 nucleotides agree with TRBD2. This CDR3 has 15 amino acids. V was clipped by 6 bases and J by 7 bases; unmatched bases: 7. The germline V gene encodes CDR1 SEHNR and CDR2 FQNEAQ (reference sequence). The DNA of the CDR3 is TGTGCCAGCAGGCCGACTAGCGGGGGGCGGAATACGCAGTATTTT. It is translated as CASRPTSGGRNTQYF.

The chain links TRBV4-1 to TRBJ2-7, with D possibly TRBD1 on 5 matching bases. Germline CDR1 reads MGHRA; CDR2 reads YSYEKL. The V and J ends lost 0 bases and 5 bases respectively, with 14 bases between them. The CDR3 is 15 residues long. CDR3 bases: TGCGCCAGCAGCCAAGATCAACTTGGGGCCCACGAGCAGTACTTC. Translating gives CASSQDQLGAHEQYF.

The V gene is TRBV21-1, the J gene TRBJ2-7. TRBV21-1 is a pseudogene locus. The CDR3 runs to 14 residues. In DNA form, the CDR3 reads TGTGCCAGCAGCGGGGGACCCAGGGACTACGAGCAGTACTTC. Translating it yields CASSGGPRDYEQYF.

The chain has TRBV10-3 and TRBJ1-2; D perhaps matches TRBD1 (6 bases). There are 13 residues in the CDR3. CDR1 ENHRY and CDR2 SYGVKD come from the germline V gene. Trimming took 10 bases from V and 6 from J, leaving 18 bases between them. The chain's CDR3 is CATGTGNFNGYTF. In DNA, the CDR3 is TGTGCCACCGGAACAGGGAATTTCAATGGCTACACCTTC.

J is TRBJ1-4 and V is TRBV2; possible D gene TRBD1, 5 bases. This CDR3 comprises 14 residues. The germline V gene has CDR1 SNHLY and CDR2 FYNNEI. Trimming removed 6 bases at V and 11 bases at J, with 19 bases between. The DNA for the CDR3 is TGTGCCAGCAGGCAGGGACCGAGGATGATGAAACTGTTTTTT. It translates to CASRQGPRMMKLFF.

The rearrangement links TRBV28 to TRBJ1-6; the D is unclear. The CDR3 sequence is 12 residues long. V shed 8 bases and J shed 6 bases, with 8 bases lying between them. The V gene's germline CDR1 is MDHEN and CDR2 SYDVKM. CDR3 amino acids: CASRAVNSPLHF. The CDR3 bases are TGTGCCAGCCGGGCCGTTAATTCACCCCTCCACTTT.

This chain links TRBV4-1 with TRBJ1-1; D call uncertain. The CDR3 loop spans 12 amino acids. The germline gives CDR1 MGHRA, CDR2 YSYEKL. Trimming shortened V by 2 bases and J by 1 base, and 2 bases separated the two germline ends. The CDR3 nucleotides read TGCGCCAGCAGCCAACAGAACACTGAAGCTTTCTTT. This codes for CASSQQNTEAFF.

CDR3 residues: CASSEARETQYF. In nucleotides, the CDR3 is TGTGCCAGCAGTGAAGCGAGAGAGACCCAGTACTTC. V usage is TRBV6-1 and J usage is TRBJ2-5; the D is unclear. V was trimmed by 0 bases and J by 4 bases, leaving 3 bases between them. Germline CDR1 reads MNHNS; CDR2 reads SASEGT. The CDR3 runs to 12 residues.

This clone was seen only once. The CDR3 nucleotides are TGTGCTAGTGGTCGGGACAGGGAAACGCCAGCTTTCTTT. This encodes CASGRDRETPAFF. This chain links TRBV12-5 with TRBJ1-1; TRBD1 matches 9 bases. Germline values: CDR1 LGHNT, CDR2 FRNRAP. The V segment lost 5 bases and the J segment 10 bases; nucleotides outside the gene matches: 8. The CDR3 sequence is 13 residues long.

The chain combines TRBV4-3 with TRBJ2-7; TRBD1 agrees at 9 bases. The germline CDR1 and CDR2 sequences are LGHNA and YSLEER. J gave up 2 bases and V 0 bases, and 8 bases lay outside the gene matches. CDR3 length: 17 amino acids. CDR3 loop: CASSQDSGTGTPYEQYF. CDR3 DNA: TGCGCCAGCAGCCAAGACTCCGGGACAGGGACCCCCTACGAGCAGTACTTC.

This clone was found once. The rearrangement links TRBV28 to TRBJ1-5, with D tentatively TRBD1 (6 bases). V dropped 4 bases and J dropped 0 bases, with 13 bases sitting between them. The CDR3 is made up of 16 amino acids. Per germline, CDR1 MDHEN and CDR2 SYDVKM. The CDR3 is CASSSPTGYSNQPQHF. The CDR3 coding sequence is TGTGCCAGCAGTTCCCCGACAGGATATAGCAATCAGCCCCAGCATTTT.

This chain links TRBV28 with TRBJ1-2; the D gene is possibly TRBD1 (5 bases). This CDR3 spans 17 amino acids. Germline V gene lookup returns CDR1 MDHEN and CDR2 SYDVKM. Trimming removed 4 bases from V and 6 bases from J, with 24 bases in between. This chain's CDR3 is CASSSTPGRVGVHGYTF. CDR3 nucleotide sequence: TGTGCCAGCAGTTCAACCCCGGGACGGGTCGGCGTGCATGGCTACACCTTC.

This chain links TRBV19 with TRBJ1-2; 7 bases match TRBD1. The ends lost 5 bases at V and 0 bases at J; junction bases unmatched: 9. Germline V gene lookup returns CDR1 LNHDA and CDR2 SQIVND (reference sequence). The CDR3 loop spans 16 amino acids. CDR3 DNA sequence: TGTGCCAGTAGTCTCGAGACAGGGAAACCTAACTATGGCTACACCTTC. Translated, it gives CASSLETGKPNYGYTF.

CDR3 in amino acids: CASSWGDGYTF. In DNA form, the CDR3 reads TGTGCCAGCAGTTGGGGTGATGGCTACACCTTC. The gene calls are TRBV6-5 and TRBJ1-2; D not certain. The germline V and J ends were trimmed by 4 bases and 6 bases, with 6 bases remaining between them. From germline, CDR1 is MNHEY and CDR2 SVGAGI. This CDR3 is 11 amino acids long.

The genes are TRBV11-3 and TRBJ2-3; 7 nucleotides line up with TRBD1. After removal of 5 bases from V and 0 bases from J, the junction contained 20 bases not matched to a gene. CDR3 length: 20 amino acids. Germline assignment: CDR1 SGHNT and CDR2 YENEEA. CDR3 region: CASSPRPRTQGKLSTDTQYF. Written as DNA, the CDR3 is TGTGCCAGCAGCCCACGGCCCCGCACACAGGGGAAATTGAGCACAGATACGCAGTATTTT.

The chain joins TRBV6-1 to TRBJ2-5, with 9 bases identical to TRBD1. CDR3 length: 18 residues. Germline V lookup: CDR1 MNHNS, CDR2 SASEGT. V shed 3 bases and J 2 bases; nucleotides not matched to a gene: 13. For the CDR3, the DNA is TGTGCCAGCAGTGATACCGGGACAGGGTCCGTGGTGCAAGAGACCCAGTACTTC. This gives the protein CASSDTGTGSVVQETQYF.

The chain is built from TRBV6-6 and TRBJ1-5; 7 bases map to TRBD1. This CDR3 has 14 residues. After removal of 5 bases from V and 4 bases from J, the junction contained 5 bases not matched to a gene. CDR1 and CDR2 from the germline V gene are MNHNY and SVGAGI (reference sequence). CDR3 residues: CASSDRALNQPQHF. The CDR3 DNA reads TGTGCCAGCAGTGACAGGGCGTTAAATCAGCCCCAGCATTTT.

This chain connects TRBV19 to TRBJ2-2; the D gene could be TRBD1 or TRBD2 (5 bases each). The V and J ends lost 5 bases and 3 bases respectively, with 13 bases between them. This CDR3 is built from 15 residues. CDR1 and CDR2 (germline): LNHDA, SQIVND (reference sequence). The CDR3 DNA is TGTGCCAGTAGTCACCGGGACGTCCACACCGGGGAGCTGTTTTTT. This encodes CASSHRDVHTGELFF.

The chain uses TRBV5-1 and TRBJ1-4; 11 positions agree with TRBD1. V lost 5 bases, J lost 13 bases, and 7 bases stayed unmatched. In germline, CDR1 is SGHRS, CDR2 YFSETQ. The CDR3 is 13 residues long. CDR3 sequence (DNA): TGCGCCAGCAGGAGGGGACAGGGGGAGGTACTGTTTTTT. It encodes CASRRGQGEVLFF.

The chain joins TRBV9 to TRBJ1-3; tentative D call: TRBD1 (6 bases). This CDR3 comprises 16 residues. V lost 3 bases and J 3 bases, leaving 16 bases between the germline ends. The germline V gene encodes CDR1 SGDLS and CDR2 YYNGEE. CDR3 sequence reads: CASSAQNRAGGNTIYF. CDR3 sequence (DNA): TGTGCCAGCAGCGCCCAGAACAGGGCTGGTGGAAACACCATATATTTT.

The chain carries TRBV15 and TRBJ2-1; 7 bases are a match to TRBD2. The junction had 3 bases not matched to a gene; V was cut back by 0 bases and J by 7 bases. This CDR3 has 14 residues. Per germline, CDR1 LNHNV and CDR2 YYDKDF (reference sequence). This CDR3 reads CATSRDMGGNEQFF. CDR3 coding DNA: TGTGCCACCAGCAGAGATATGGGGGGGAATGAGCAGTTCTTC. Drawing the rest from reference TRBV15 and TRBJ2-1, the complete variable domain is DAMVIQNPRYQVTQFGKPVTLSCSQTLNHNVMYWYQQKSSQAPKLLFHYYDKDFNNEADTPDNFQSRRPNTSFCFLDIRSPGLGDTAMYLCATSRDMGGNEQFFGPGTRLTVL.

In nucleotides, the CDR3 is TGTGCCAGCAGTGGACAGGGTTACGAGCAGTACTTC. Translation gives CASSGQGYEQYF. V and J are TRBV6-1 and TRBJ2-7; 7 nucleotides line up with TRBD1. The germline CDR1 and CDR2 sequences are MNHNS and SASEGT. The CDR3 has 12 residues. Trimming cost V 4 bases and J 4 bases; bases outside gene matches: 1.

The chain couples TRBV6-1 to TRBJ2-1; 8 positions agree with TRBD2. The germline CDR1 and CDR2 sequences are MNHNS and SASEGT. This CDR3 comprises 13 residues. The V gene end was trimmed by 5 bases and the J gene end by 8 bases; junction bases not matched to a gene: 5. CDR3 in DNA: TGTGCCAGCAGTACACTCGGGAGGGATGAGCAGTTCTTC. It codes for CASSTLGRDEQFF.

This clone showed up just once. The CDR3 sequence: CASSDGGSGGGYEQYF. In DNA, the CDR3 is TGTGCCAGCAGTGATGGTGGCTCAGGGGGCGGCTACGAGCAGTACTTC. The chain couples TRBV25-1 to TRBJ2-7, with TRBD1 identical over 8 bases. V lost 3 bases, J lost 3 bases, and 10 bases stayed unmatched. Germline values: CDR1 MGHDK, CDR2 SYGVNS. The CDR3 is made up of 16 amino acids.

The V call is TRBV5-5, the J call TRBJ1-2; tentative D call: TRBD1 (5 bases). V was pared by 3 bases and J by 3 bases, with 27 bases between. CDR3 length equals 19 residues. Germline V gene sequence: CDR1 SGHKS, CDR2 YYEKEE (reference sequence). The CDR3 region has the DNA TGTGCCAGCAGCTCGGTCCGGGATGCTTTAACCCGGGACGACTATGGCTACACCTTC. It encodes CASSSVRDALTRDDYGYTF.

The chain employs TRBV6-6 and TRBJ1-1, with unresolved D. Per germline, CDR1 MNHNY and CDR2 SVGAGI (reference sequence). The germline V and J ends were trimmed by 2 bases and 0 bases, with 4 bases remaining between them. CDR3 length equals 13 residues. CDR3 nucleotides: TGTGCCAGCAGTTACAGGGTGAACACTGAAGCTTTCTTT. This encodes CASSYRVNTEAFF.

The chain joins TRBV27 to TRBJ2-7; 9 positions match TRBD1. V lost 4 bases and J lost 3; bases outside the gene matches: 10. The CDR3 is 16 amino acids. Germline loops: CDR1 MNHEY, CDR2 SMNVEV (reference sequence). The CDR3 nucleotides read TGTGCCAGCAGTTCCCAGACTCGACAGGGGGTCTACGAGCAGTACTTC. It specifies CASSSQTRQGVYEQYF.

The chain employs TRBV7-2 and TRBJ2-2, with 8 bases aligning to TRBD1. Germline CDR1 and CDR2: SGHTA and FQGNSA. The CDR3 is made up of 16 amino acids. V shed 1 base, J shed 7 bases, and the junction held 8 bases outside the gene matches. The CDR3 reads CASSLVRDRRIGELFF. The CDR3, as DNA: TGTGCCAGCAGCTTAGTTCGGGACAGGAGGATCGGGGAGCTGTTTTTT.

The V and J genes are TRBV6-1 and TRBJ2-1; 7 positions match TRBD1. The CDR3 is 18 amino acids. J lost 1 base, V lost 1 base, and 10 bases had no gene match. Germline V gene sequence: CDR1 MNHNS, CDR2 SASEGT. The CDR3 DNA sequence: TGTGCCAGCAGTGAAGGCGGACAGGACTTAGTTTCCTACAATGAGCAGTTCTTC. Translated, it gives CASSEGGQDLVSYNEQFF.

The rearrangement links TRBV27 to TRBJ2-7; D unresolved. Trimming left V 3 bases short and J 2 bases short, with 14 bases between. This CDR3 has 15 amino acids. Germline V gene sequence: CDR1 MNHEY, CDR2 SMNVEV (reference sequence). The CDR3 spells CASSFGRTVTYEQYF. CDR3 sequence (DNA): TGTGCCAGCAGTTTTGGGCGGACGGTGACCTACGAGCAGTACTTC.